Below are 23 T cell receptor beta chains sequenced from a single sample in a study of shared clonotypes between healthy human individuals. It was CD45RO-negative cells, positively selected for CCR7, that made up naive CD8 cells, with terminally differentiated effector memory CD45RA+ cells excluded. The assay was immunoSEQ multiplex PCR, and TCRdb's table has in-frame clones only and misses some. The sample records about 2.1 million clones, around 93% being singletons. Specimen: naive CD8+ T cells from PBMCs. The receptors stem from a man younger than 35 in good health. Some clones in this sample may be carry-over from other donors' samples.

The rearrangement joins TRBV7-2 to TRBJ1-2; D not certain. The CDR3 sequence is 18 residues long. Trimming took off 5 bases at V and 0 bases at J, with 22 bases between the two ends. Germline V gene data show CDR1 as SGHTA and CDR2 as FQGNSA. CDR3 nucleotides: TGTGCCAGCAGCCCACGATCGGATAGAGGGTTAGCTAACTATGGCTACACCTTC. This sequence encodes CASSPRSDRGLANYGYTF.

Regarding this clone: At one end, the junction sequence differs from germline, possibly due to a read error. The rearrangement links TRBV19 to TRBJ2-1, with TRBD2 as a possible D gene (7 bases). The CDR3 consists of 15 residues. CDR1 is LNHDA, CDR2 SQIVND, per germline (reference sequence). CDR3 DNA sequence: TGTGCCAGTAGTATAGGGGGGGGCTCCCACAATGAGCAGTTCTTC. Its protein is CASSIGGGSHNEQFF.

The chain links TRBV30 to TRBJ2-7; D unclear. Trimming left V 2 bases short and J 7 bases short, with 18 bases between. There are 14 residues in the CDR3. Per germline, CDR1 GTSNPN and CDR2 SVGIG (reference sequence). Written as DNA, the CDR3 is TGTGCCTGGAGTCCACGCCCCATAAAGTGGGAGCAGTACTTC. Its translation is CAWSPRPIKWEQYF.

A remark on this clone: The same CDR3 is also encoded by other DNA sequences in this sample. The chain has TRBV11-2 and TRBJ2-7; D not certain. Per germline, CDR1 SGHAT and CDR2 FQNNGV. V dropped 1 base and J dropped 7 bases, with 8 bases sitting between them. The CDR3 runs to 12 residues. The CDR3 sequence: CASSLGRVEQYF. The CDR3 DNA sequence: TGTGCCAGCAGCTTAGGACGTGTGGAGCAGTACTTC.

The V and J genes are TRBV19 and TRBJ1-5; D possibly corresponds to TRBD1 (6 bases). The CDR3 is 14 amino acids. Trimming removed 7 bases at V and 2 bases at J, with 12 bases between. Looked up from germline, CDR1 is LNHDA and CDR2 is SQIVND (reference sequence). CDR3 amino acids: CASNTGHGNQPQHF. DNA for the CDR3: TGTGCCAGTAATACAGGGCATGGCAATCAGCCCCAGCATTTT. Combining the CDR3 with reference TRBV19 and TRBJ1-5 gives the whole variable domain DGGITQSPKYLFRKEGQNVTLSCEQNLNHDAMYWYRQDPGQGLRLIYYSQIVNDFQKGDIAEGYSVSREKKESFPLTVTSAQKNPTAFYLCASNTGHGNQPQHFGDGTRLSIL.

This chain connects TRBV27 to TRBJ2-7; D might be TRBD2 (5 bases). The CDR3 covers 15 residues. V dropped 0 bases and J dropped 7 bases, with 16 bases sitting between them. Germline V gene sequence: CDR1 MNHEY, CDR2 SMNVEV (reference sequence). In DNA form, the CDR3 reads TGTGCCAGCAGTTTATCCGGAGCGGTCTCGGGGGAGCAGTACTTC. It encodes CASSLSGAVSGEQYF.

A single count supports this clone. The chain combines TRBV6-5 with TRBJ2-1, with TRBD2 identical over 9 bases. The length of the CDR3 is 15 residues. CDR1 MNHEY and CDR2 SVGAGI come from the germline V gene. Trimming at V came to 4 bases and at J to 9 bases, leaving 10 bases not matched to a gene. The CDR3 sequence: CASSSLLAGRTEQFF. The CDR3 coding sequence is TGTGCCAGCAGTTCCCTCCTAGCGGGAAGGACTGAGCAGTTCTTC.

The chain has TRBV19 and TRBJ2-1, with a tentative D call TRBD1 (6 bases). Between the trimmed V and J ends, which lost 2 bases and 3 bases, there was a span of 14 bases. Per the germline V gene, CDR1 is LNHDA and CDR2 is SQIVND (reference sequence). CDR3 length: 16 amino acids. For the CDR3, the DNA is TGTGCCAGTAGTATAATCGGACAGACCCTCTACAATGAGCAGTTCTTC. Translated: CASSIIGQTLYNEQFF.

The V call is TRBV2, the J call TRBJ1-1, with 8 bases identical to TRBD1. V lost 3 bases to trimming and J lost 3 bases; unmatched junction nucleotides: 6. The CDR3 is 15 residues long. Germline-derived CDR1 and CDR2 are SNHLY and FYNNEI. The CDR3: CASSDRGLWYTEAFF. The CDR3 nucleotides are TGTGCCAGCAGTGACAGGGGGCTTTGGTACACTGAAGCTTTCTTT.

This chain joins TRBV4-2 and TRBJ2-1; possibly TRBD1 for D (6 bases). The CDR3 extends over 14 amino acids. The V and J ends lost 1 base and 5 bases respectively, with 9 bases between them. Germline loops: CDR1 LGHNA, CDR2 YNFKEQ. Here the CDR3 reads CASSQVYRDNEQFF. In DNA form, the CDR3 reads TGTGCCAGCAGCCAAGTGTACAGGGACAATGAGCAGTTCTTC.

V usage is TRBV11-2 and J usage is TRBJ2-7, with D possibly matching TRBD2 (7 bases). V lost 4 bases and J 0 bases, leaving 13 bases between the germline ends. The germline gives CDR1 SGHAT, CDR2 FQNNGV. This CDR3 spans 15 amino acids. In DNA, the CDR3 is TGTGCCAGCAGCTACCCGGGGGGCCTCTCCTACGAGCAGTACTTC. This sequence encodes CASSYPGGLSYEQYF.

The CDR3 reads CASSIEKQAHEQYF. The DNA for the CDR3 is TGTGCCAGTAGTATAGAAAAACAGGCCCACGAGCAGTACTTC. The V gene is TRBV19, the J gene TRBJ2-7; the D gene is possibly TRBD1 (5 bases). This CDR3 region has 14 residues. Per germline, CDR1 LNHDA and CDR2 SQIVND (reference sequence). V dropped 0 bases and J dropped 5 bases, with 11 bases sitting between them.

CDR3: CAGTLWGEVGETQYF. The CDR3 nucleotides are TGTGCCGGAACCCTCTGGGGGGAAGTGGGAGAGACCCAGTACTTC. The genes are TRBV30 and TRBJ2-5, with a possible D match to TRBD2 (6 bases). Per germline, CDR1 GTSNPN and CDR2 SVGIG (reference sequence). This CDR3 has 15 amino acids. Trimming pared 8 bases from V and 4 bases from J, leaving 23 bases between. Looking up the rest from reference TRBV30 and TRBJ2-5 gives the full variable domain: SQTIHQWPATLVQPVGSPLSLECTVEGTSNPNLYWYRQAAGRGLQLLFYSVGIGQISSEVPQNLSASRPQDRQFILSSKKLLLSDSGFYLCAGTLWGEVGETQYFGPGTRLLVL.

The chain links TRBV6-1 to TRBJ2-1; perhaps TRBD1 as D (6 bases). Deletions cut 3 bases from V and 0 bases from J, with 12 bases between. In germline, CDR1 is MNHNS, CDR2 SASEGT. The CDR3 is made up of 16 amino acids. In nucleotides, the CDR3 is TGTGCCAGCAGTGACCTACGAGGGGGCTCCTACAATGAGCAGTTCTTC. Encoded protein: CASSDLRGGSYNEQFF.

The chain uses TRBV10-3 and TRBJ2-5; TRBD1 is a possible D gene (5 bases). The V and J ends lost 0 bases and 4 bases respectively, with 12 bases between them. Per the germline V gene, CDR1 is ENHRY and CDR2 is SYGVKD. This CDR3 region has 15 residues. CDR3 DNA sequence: TGTGCCATCAGTGAGTCAGGGTTAGGGGCAGAGACCCAGTACTTC. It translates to CAISESGLGAETQYF.

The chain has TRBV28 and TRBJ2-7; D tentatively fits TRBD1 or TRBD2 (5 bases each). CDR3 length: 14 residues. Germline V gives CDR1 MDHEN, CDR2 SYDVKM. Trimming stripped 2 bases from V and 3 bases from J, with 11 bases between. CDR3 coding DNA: TGTGCCAGCAGTTTACGGACGGGGCACTACGAGCAGTACTTC. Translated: CASSLRTGHYEQYF.

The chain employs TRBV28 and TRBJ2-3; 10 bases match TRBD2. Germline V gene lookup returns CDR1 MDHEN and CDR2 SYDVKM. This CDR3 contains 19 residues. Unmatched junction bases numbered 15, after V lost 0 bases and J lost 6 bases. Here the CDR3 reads CASSLWGGLAGELLDTQYF. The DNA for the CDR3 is TGTGCCAGCAGTTTATGGGGCGGGCTAGCGGGAGAGTTGCTGGATACGCAGTATTTT.

This CDR3 is CASGFPGVYEQYF. The DNA of the CDR3 is TGTGCCAGCGGATTCCCAGGGGTTTACGAGCAGTACTTC. The chain uses TRBV6-6 and TRBJ2-7; D perhaps matches TRBD1 (6 bases). Germline V CDR1 and CDR2: MNHNY, SVGAGI (reference sequence). This CDR3 comprises 13 residues. Trimming removed 8 bases from V and 4 bases from J, with 15 bases in between.

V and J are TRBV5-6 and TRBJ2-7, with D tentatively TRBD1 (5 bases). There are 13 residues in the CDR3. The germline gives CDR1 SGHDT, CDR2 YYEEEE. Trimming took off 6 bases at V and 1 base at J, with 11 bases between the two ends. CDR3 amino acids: CASIGQESYEQYF. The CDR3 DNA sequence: TGTGCCAGCATCGGACAAGAATCCTACGAGCAGTACTTC.

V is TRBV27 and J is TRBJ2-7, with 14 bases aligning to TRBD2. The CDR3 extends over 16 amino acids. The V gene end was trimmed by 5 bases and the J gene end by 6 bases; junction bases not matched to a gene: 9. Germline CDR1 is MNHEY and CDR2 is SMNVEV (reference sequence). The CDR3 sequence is CASSHGTSGSRAEQYF. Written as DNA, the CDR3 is TGTGCCAGCAGTCATGGGACTAGCGGGAGCCGGGCCGAGCAGTACTTC.

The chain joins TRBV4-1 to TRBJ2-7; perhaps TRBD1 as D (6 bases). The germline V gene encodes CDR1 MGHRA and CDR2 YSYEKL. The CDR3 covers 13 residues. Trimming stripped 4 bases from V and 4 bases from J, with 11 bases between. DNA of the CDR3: TGCGCCAGCAGCCCCCAGGACAGTTACGAGCAGTACTTC. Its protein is CASSPQDSYEQYF.

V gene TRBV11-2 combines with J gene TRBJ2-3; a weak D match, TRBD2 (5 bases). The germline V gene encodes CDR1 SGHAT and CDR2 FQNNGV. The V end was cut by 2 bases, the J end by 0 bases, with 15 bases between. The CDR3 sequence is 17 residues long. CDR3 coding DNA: TGTGCCAGCAGCTTAAACTTCGGCCGGGGTAGCACAGATACGCAGTATTTT. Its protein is CASSLNFGRGSTDTQYF.

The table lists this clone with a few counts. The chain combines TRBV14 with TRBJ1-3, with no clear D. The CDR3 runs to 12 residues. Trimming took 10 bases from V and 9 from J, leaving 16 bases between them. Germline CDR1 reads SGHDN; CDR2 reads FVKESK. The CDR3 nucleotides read TGTGCCACCCCACCGGGGAAAAGCACCATATATTTT. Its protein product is CATPPGKSTIYF.